The source of this T cell receptor beta chain is a study of T cell repertoires in aging, cancer and after chemotherapy. The template was genomic DNA from peripheral blood, not RNA. J lost 7 bases, V lost 7 bases, and 12 bases had no gene match. This CDR3 is built from 14 residues. Germline CDR1 MNHEY, CDR2 SMNVEV (reference sequence). This clonotype is termed medium-sized. TRB rearrangements spanning V, D and J were amplified using mixed TRB-A/B primers. Using its own MiXCR run on the multiplex PCR reads, TCRdb lists one record per CDR3 protein. The table includes over a thousand distinct CDR3 sequences, more than 20% detected once.

Sample: blood. The chain has TRBV27 and TRBJ2-7; TRBD1 matches 8 bases. The sequence was collected from a human donor with a solid tumor. CDR3 DNA sequence: TGTGCCAGCACTGCCACAGGGGGAGTTAGGGAGCAGTACTTC. It encodes CASTATGGVREQYF.